This TCR beta chain was profiled in a study of Ad26.COV2.S vaccination and SARS-CoV-2 variants. For the study at large: Intramuscular Ad26.COV2.S at 5x10^10 or 1x10^11 viral particles. Findings of the study overall: Compared with placebo recipients, vaccine recipients had higher spike-specific TCR breadth. Placebo and vaccine recipients had non-spike TCR breadth that was similar.

V lost 10 bases and J lost 3, with 10 bases in between. The germline gives CDR1 SNHLY, CDR2 FYNNEI. The CDR3 has 12 residues. On this clone: The antigen remains undetermined.

Sample treatment: some 20 received Ad26.COV2.S at low or high dose, single or two shots; five or six received placebo; per-sample allocation not given. After the first vaccine or placebo injection, samples were drawn on day 63. Recruitment in Boston yielded a donor of adult age, 18-55 years. Sequencing used immunoSEQ multiplex PCR; TCRdb keeps in-frame clones, though not all of them. This sample has about 430,000 clones; about 93% occur once, and the top ten carry more than 9%. The TCR comes from a person between 18 and 60 years old who received the Ad26.COV2.S COVID-19 vaccine or a placebo. Sequenced material: peripheral blood, taken in a trial of Ad26.COV2.S vaccine versus placebo. The gene calls are TRBV2 and TRBJ1-3; D is uncertain. CDR3 amino acids: CATTSFGNTIYF. The CDR3 nucleotides read TGTGCCACCACAAGCTTTGGAAACACCATATATTTT.